This passage covers 5 T cell receptor beta chains from one sample sequenced in a study of T cell repertoires in cytomegalovirus infection. Antigen specificity for these receptors is unknown. One entry per CDR3 protein results from TCRdb running MiXCR on the reads. The sample includes 86,000 or so distinct CDR3 sequences, 20% to 30% seen only once; the top ten take about half. This material consisted of CD8+ T cells from cultured PBMCs, taken from culture after CMV antigen stimulation. Receptors were obtained from a human donor in good health (CMV status not recorded). Some clones in this sample may be carry-over from other donors' samples.

This clonotype was seen a handful of times. The rearrangement uses TRBV5-4 and TRBJ2-7; TRBD1 aligns across 7 bases. Losses at the gene ends were 3 bases for V and 3 bases for J; bases not matched to a gene: 3. The germline CDR1 and CDR2 sequences are SGHNT and YYREEE (reference sequence). The CDR3 totals 13 residues. CDR3 in amino acids: CASSSGQSYEQYF. The CDR3 coding sequence is TGTGCCAGCAGCTCGGGACAGAGCTACGAGCAGTACTTC.

The rearrangement joins TRBV7-9 to TRBJ2-7; 7 nucleotides match TRBD2. Per germline, CDR1 SEHNR and CDR2 FQNEAQ (reference sequence). Unmatched junction bases numbered 8, after V lost 8 bases and J lost 4 bases. This CDR3 has 13 amino acids. This CDR3 reads CASGWGGRYEQYF. The CDR3 region has the DNA TGTGCCAGCGGCTGGGGGGGAAGGTACGAGCAGTACTTC.

This clonotype showed up just a few times. V and J are TRBV7-9 and TRBJ2-4, with unresolved D. This CDR3 region has 13 residues. CDR1 and CDR2 (germline): SEHNR, FQNEAQ (reference sequence). The germline V and J ends were trimmed by 1 base and 7 bases, with 8 bases remaining between them. The CDR3 reads CASSLVGENIQYF. The DNA of the CDR3 is TGTGCCAGCAGCTTAGTCGGAGAGAACATTCAGTACTTC.

This clonotype was seen only a few times. V is TRBV19 and J is TRBJ2-5; D uncertain. Germline assignment: CDR1 LNHDA and CDR2 SQIVND (reference sequence). V lost 4 bases and J lost 5, with 20 bases in between. CDR3 size: 16 residues. The DNA for the CDR3 is TGTGCCAGTAGTACCGTCGGAACCAACCTAGGGGAGACCCAGTACTTC. It is translated as CASSTVGTNLGETQYF.

This clonotype was detected ten times or more. This rearrangement joins TRBV4-3 to TRBJ2-2, with a possible D match to TRBD2 (5 bases). Trimming took off 4 bases at V and 6 bases at J, with 12 bases between the two ends. The V gene's germline CDR1 is LGHNA and CDR2 YSLEER. The CDR3 contains 14 residues. The CDR3 bases are TGCGCCAGCAGCCTGGCTAAGGAGGCCGGGGAGCTGTTTTTT. Translating it yields CASSLAKEAGELFF.